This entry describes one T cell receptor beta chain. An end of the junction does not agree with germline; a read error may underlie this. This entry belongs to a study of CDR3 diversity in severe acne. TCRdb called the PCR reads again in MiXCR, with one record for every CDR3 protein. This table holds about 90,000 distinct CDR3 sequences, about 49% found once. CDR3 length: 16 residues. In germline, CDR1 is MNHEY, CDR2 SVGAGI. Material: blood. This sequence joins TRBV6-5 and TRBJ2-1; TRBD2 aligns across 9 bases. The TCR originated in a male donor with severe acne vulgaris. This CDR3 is CASSQASGKIYNEQFF. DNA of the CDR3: TGTGCCAGCAGTCAGGCTAGCGGGAAAATCTACAATGAACAGTTCTTC.